The clone carrying this T cell receptor (beta chain) was picked up many times. What it binds is unknown. Healthy controls consisted of blood bank volunteers in Maryland, USA. This record belongs to a study of neurological immune-mediated disorders. Study-level points and caveats: The greatest TCR clonal expansion appeared in HTLV-1-associated myelopathy and the smallest, falling below healthy controls, in multiple sclerosis.

It was by 5'RACE with 10-nucleotide random UMIs that the cDNA was made. From 15-18 subjects, every sequencing run obtained over 160 million TCR-beta sequences. MiXCR, applied by TCRdb to the 5' RACE reads, yields one record per CDR3 protein. This table holds 60,000 or so distinct CDR3 sequences, roughly 11% found once. V was clipped by 6 bases and J by 4 bases, with 16 bases between them. Germline assignment: CDR1 DFQATT and CDR2 SNEGSKA (reference sequence). The CDR3 contains 14 residues. This chain joins TRBV20-1 and TRBJ1-5; the D is unclear. The source material was PBMCs. This receptor was identified in a man in his sixties in good health. CDR3 in amino acids: CSAQGRMGNQPQHF. For the CDR3, the DNA is TGCAGTGCCCAAGGGCGGATGGGGAATCAGCCCCAGCATTTT.